The clone carrying this T cell receptor (beta chain) was recorded a few times. This entry is derived from a study of neurological immune-mediated disorders. V shed 3 bases, J shed 3 bases, and the junction held 2 bases outside the gene matches. The CDR3 is 14 residues long. Germline-derived CDR1 and CDR2 are KGHSH and LQKENI. Every sequencing run produced over 180 million TCR-beta sequences, and the sequences from any one run covered 15-18 subjects. TCRdb analysed the 5' RACE reads with MiXCR anew, one entry per CDR3 protein. The table includes around 83,000 distinct CDR3 sequences, 13% to 15% detected once.

The receptor's source is a woman aged 45-65 years in good health. Sequenced input: PBMCs. The chain is built from TRBV18 and TRBJ1-1; 9 bases line up with TRBD1. CDR3 sequence reads: CASSPTGGDTEAFF. CDR3 coding DNA: TGTGCCAGCTCACCCACAGGGGGCGACACTGAAGCTTTCTTT.